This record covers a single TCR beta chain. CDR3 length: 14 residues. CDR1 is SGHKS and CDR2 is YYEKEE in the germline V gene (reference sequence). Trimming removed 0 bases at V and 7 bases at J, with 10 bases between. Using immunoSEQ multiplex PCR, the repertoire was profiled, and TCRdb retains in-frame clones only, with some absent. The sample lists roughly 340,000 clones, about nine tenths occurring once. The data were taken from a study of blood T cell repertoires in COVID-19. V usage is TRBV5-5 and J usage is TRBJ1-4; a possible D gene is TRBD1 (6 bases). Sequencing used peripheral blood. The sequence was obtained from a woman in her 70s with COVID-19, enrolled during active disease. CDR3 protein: CASSLEQGSEKLFF. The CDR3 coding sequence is TGTGCCAGCAGCTTGGAACAGGGCAGTGAAAAACTGTTTTTT. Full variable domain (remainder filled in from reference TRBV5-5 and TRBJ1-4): DAGVTQSPTHLIKTRGQQVTLRCSPISGHKSVSWYQQVLGQGPQFIFQYYEKEERGRGNFPDRFSARQFPNYSSELNVNALLLGDSALYLCASSLEQGSEKLFFGSGTQLSVL.